Below, one T cell receptor beta chain is given with its context. Its antigen is as yet unknown. Germline assignment: CDR1 SGHKS and CDR2 YYEKEE (reference sequence). This CDR3 has 15 residues. The V gene end was trimmed by 4 bases and the J gene end by 2 bases; junction bases not matched to a gene: 5. These data originate in a study of T cell repertoires in cytomegalovirus infection. Study in general: Shared public TCR beta signatures pointed to both CMV infection and a matching HLA type.

Via MiXCR, TCRdb re-called the reads, giving one row per CDR3 protein. The sample records a few hundred thousand distinct CDR3 sequences, 35% to 50% being singletons. The V gene is TRBV5-5, the J gene TRBJ2-1; 8 nucleotides line up with TRBD1. The sequences come from cultured PBMCs, collected from culture after CMV antigen stimulation. This receptor was obtained from a human donor in good health (CMV status not recorded). Some clones in this sample may be carry-over from other donors' samples. The CDR3 DNA sequence: TGTGCCAGCAGCGCTACAGGGGGGACCTACAATGAGCAGTTCTTC. Its protein product is CASSATGGTYNEQFF.